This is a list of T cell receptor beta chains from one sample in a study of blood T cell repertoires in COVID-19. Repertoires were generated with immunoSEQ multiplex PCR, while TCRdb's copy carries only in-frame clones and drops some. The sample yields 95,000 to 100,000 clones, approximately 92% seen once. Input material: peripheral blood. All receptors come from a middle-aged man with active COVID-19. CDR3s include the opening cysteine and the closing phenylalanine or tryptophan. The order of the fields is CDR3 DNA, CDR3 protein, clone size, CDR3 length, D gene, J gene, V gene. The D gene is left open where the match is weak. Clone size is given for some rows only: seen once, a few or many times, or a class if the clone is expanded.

TGTGCCAGCAGCCAAGATTGGGGGGGGGCAGGAAACACCATATATTTT | CASSQDWGGAGNTIYF | . | 16 | . | TRBJ1-3 | TRBV3-1/TRBV3-2
TGTGCCAGCAGTTTCCCCCGAGTAGTATATGTCAATGAGCAGTTCTTC | CASSFPRVVYVNEQFF | . | 16 | . | TRBJ2-1 | TRBV28
TGCAGTGCTATTGAGCGGTCCAAAGCCAAAAACATTCAGTACTTC | CSAIERSKAKNIQYF | . | 15 | . | TRBJ2-4 | TRBV20-1
TGTGCCAGCAGTTCTAGCGGGAGGGTCAATGAGCAGTTCTTC | CASSSSGRVNEQFF | . | 14 | TRBD2 | TRBJ2-1 | TRBV6-5
TGCGCCAGCAGCTTGGAGGTCGGGGGTCCAATGGAGACCCAGTACTTC | CASSLEVGGPMETQYF | . | 16 | . | TRBJ2-5 | TRBV5-1
TGTGCCAGCAGAAACAGGGGAAACACCATATATTTT | CASRNRGNTIYF | . | 12 | . | TRBJ1-3 | TRBV6-5
TGTGCCAGCAGCTTAGAGTCGGGGACTGAAGCTTTCTTT | CASSLESGTEAFF | . | 13 | . | TRBJ1-1 | TRBV11-2
TGTGCCAGCAGGTCGGGGGGACAGGGGTCGTACGAGCAGTACTTC | CASRSGGQGSYEQYF | . | 15 | TRBD1 | TRBJ2-7 | TRBV28
TGTGCCAGCAGCTGGGGACAGTATAATTCACCCCTCCACTTT | CASSWGQYNSPLHF | . | 14 | TRBD1 | TRBJ1-6 | TRBV7-3
TGTGCCTGGAGTGTAGGTAGCGGGAACAGCGAGCAGTTCTTC | CAWSVGSGNSEQFF | . | 14 | TRBD2 | TRBJ2-1 | TRBV30
TGTGCCACCGGGGGGGCAAGTCCCATCCCTTCTTACGAGCAGTACTTC | CATGGASPIPSYEQYF | . | 16 | . | TRBJ2-7 | TRBV15
TGTGCCAGCAGTGTAACGGGACAGGCCTACGAGCAGTACTTC | CASSVTGQAYEQYF | . | 14 | TRBD1 | TRBJ2-7 | TRBV28
TGTGCCACCCCACGGGGAGAGCAGTACTTC | CATPRGEQYF | . | 10 | . | TRBJ2-7 | TRBV19
TGTGCCAGTAGTTTTCAGGGAAACATTCAGTACTTC | CASSFQGNIQYF | . | 12 | . | TRBJ2-4 | TRBV19
TGTGCCACCTCGACAGGGAGCACCTACGAGCAGTACTTC | CATSTGSTYEQYF | . | 13 | TRBD1 | TRBJ2-7 | TRBV27
TGCGCCAGCAGCTTGTATAAAGCGGGAGTGGATGAGCAGTTCTTC | CASSLYKAGVDEQFF | . | 15 | TRBD2 | TRBJ2-1 | TRBV5-1
TGTGCCAGCAGTGAAGGTGCGACAGGGACTTTACGAAGCACCATATATTTT | CASSEGATGTLRSTIYF | . | 17 | TRBD1 | TRBJ1-3 | TRBV6-1
TGTGCCAGCGGGGTGGGACTTAACGAGCAGTACTTC | CASGVGLNEQYF | . | 12 | . | TRBJ2-7 | TRBV7-9
TGTGCCAGCAGTTGGGACAGGGGTAATCAACCCCAGCATTTT | CASSWDRGNQPQHF | . | 14 | TRBD1 | TRBJ1-5 | TRBV6-6
TGTGCCAGCAGTTCTAGGACAGAGGCCACTGAAGCTTTCTTT | CASSSRTEATEAFF | . | 14 | . | TRBJ1-1 | TRBV28
TGTGCCAGCAGGCACGGAGTCGGGGAGCTGTTTTTT | CASRHGVGELFF | . | 12 | . | TRBJ2-2 | TRBV6-5
TGTGCCAGCAGCTCGGGTTCTGCGGGAGGCAATAAAGCGCAGTACTTC | CASSSGSAGGNKAQYF | . | 16 | TRBD2 | TRBJ2-7 | TRBV5-4
TGTGCCAGCAGCTTACTACAGGGGTTGGTCACTGAAGCTTTCTTT | CASSLLQGLVTEAFF | once | 15 | TRBD1 | TRBJ1-1 | TRBV7-2
TGTGCCAGCACCGACTACGGGCGAACTGAAGCTTTCTTT | CASTDYGRTEAFF | . | 13 | . | TRBJ1-1 | TRBV28
TGTGCCAGCAAGCGGGAGGGCCCCGGGGAGCTGTTTTTT | CASKREGPGELFF | . | 13 | TRBD2 | TRBJ2-2 | TRBV2
TGTGCCAGCAGTCCAGGGGACTCTGGGGCCAACGTCCTGACTTTC | CASSPGDSGANVLTF | few | 15 | . | TRBJ2-6 | TRBV28
TGTGCCAGCAGCTTAGATATAGCGGGAGGCAGCGGGGAGCTGTTTTTT | CASSLDIAGGSGELFF | once | 16 | TRBD2 | TRBJ2-2 | TRBV11-2
TGTGCCAGCAAGCCGGGACAGGGCAATCAGCCCCAGCATTTT | CASKPGQGNQPQHF | . | 14 | . | TRBJ1-5 | TRBV21-1
TGCGCCAGCAGCTTGGGACTAGCGACGAAAGAGACCCAGTACTTC | CASSLGLATKETQYF | . | 15 | TRBD2 | TRBJ2-5 | TRBV5-1
TGTGCCAGCTTAGCGGGAGGGTGGGCAGATACGCAGTATTTT | CASLAGGWADTQYF | . | 14 | TRBD2 | TRBJ2-3 | TRBV27
TGTGCCAGTAGTACAGGACAGGGTTTCGCGACTAGCGGGAGGGCCAAAAACATTCAGTACTTC | CASSTGQGFATSGRAKNIQYF | . | 21 | TRBD2 | TRBJ2-4 | TRBV19
TGTGCCAGCAGCTCGAGACTAGCGGGAGGGGATTGGGTGTTCTTC | CASSSRLAGGDWVFF | . | 15 | TRBD2 | TRBJ2-1 | TRBV7-2
TGTGCCAGCAGCGTAGGGACAGGGAGCTCCTACGAGCAGTACTTC | CASSVGTGSSYEQYF | . | 15 | TRBD1 | TRBJ2-7 | TRBV27
TGTGCCAGCAGCTATATACAGGGGGGGATTACCTACGAGCAGTACTTC | CASSYIQGGITYEQYF | . | 16 | . | TRBJ2-7 | TRBV2
TGTGCCAGCAGCTTAGATACACACTCCTACGAGCAGTACTTC | CASSLDTHSYEQYF | . | 14 | . | TRBJ2-7 | TRBV7-9
TGCGCCAGCAGTCAATGGCGACAGGGGGAAACCAATGAGCAGTTCTTC | CASSQWRQGETNEQFF | . | 16 | TRBD1 | TRBJ2-1 | TRBV23-1
TGTGCCAGCATCCCGGGACAGGGTCCCTCACCCCTCCACTTT | CASIPGQGPSPLHF | . | 14 | TRBD1 | TRBJ1-6 | TRBV6-5
TGTGCCAGCACCCCCCTAGCGGCGATCACAGATACGCAGTATTTT | CASTPLAAITDTQYF | . | 15 | TRBD2 | TRBJ2-3 | TRBV2
TGTGCCAGCAGTTTACACTACGAGCAGTACTTC | CASSLHYEQYF | once | 11 | . | TRBJ2-7 | TRBV28
TGTGCCAGCAGTCGTCCCGGGACAGGGAGCTCCTATAATTCACCCCTCCACTTT | CASSRPGTGSSYNSPLHF | . | 18 | TRBD1 | TRBJ1-6 | TRBV6-6
TGCGCCAGCAGCCAGCGGGAGCACACCGGGGAGCTGTTTTTT | CASSQREHTGELFF | . | 14 | TRBD2 | TRBJ2-2 | TRBV4-1
TGTGCCAGCAGTTTGCTGGGACAGGGGGCGGGCGGGGGCAATCAGCCCCAGCATTTT | CASSLLGQGAGGGNQPQHF | . | 19 | TRBD1 | TRBJ1-5 | TRBV28
TGCGCCAGCAGCTTGGAGGGGGGACAGGTTCGGTCCTACGAGCAGTACTTC | CASSLEGGQVRSYEQYF | . | 17 | TRBD1 | TRBJ2-7 | TRBV5-1
TGCGCCAGCACAGTCGGGACAGGGGGCAACGAGCAGTACTTC | CASTVGTGGNEQYF | . | 14 | TRBD1 | TRBJ2-7 | TRBV10-2
TGTGCCAGCAGCTCCCAGACTAGGTACAATGAGCAGTTCTTC | CASSSQTRYNEQFF | . | 14 | . | TRBJ2-1 | TRBV7-8